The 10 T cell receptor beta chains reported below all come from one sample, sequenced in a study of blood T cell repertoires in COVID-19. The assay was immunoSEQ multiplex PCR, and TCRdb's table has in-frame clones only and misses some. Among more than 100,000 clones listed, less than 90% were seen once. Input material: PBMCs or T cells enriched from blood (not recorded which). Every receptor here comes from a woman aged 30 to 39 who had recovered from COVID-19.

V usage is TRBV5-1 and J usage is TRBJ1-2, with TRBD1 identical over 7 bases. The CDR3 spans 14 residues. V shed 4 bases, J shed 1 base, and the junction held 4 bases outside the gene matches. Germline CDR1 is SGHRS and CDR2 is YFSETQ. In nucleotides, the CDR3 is TGCGCCAGCAGCCCCCGACAGGGTAACTATGGCTACACCTTC. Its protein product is CASSPRQGNYGYTF. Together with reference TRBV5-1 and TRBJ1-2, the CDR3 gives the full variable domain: KAGVTQTPRYLIKTRGQQVTLSCSPISGHRSVSWYQQTPGQGLQFLFEYFSETQRNKGNFPGRFSGRQFSNSRSEMNVSTLELGDSALYLCASSPRQGNYGYTFGSGTRLTVV.

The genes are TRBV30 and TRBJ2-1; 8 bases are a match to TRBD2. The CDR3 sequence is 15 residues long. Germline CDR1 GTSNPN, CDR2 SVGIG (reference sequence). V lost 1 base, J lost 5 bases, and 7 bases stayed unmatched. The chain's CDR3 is CAWSAGTRANNEQFF. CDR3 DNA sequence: TGTGCCTGGAGTGCCGGGACTAGAGCAAACAATGAGCAGTTCTTC.

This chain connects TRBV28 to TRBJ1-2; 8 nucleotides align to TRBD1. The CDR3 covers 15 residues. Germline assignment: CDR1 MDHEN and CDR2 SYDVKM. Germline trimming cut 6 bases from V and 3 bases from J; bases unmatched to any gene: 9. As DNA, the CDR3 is TGTGCCAGCAGCCCACACGACAGGGGTCACTATGGCTACACCTTC. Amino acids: CASSPHDRGHYGYTF.

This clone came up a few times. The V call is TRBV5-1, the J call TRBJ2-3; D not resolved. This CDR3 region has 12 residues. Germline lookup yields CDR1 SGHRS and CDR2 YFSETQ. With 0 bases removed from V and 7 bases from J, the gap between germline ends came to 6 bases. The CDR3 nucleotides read TGCGCCAGCAGCTTGGATAGATATACGCAGTATTTT. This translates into CASSLDRYTQYF.

The CDR3 region has the DNA TGTGCCAGCAGCCAAGGAGCAACTAGCGGCTACGAGCAGTACTTC. Its translation is CASSQGATSGYEQYF. V and J are TRBV14 and TRBJ2-7; 8 nucleotides agree with TRBD2. From germline, CDR1 is SGHDN and CDR2 FVKESK. The ends lost 1 base at V and 3 bases at J; junction bases unmatched: 5. This CDR3 is built from 15 residues.

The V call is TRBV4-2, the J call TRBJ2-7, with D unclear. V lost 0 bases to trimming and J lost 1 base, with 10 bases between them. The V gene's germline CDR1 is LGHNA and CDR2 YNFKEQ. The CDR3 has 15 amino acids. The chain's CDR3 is CASSQDFEPSYEQYF. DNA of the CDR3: TGTGCCAGCAGCCAAGATTTTGAGCCATCCTACGAGCAGTACTTC.

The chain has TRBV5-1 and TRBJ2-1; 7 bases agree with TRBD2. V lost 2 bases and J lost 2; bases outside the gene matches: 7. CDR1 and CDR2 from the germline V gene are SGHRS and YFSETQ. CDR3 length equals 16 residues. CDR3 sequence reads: CASSLRGGETYNEQFF. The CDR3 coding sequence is TGCGCCAGCAGCTTACGTGGGGGGGAAACCTACAATGAGCAGTTCTTC.

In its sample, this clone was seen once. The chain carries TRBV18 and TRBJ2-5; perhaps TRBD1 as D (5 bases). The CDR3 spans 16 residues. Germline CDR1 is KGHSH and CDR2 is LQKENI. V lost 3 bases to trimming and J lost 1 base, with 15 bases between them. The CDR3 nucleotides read TGTGCCAGCTCACCCCGCCTAGGGGAACGCCAAGAGACCCAGTACTTC. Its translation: CASSPRLGERQETQYF.

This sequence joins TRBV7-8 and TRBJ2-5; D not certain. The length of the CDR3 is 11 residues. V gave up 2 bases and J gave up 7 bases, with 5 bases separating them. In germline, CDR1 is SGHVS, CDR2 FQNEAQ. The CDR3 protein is CASSLSRTQYF. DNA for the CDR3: TGTGCCAGCAGCTTATCCAGGACCCAGTACTTC.

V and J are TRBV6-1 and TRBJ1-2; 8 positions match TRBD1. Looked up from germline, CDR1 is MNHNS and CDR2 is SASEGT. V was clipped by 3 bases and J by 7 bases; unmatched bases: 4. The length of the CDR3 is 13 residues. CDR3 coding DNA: TGTGCCAGCAGTGACCAGGGGGCGCGTGGCTACACCTTC. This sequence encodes CASSDQGARGYTF.